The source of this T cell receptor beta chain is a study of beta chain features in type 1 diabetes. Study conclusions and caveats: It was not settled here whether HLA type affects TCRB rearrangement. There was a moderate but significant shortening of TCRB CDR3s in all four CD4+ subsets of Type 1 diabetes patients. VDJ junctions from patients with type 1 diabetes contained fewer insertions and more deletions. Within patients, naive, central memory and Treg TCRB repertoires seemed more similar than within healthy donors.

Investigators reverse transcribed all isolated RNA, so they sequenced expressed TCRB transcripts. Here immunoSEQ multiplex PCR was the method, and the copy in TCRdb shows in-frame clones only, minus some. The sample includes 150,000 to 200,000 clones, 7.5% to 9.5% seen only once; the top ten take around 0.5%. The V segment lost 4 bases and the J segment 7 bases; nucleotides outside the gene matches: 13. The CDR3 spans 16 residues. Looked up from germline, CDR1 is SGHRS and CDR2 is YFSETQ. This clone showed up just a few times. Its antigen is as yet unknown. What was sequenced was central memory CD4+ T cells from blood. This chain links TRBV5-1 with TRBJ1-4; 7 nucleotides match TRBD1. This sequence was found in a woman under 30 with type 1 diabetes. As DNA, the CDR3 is TGCGCCAGCAGCCCCCGGCTGCGGACAGGAGGTGAAAAACTGTTTTTT. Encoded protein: CASSPRLRTGGEKLFF.